A single sample is the source of the 24 T cell receptor beta chains below, sequenced in a study of T cell repertoires in ileal Crohn's disease. The sample's time point: neoterminal ileum biopsy at postoperative endoscopy, about 6 months after surgery. The table came from immunoSEQ multiplex PCR; TCRdb's copy has only in-frame clones and leaves some out. The data hold 12,000 or so clones, with 67% observed a single time. The sample consisted of ileal tissue. The receptors here all came from an adult with Crohn's disease.

The rearrangement joins TRBV19 to TRBJ1-1; 7 bases are a match to TRBD1. V shed 7 bases, J shed 4 bases, and the junction held 15 bases outside the gene matches. Germline loops: CDR1 LNHDA, CDR2 SQIVND (reference sequence). The CDR3 extends over 16 amino acids. The CDR3 nucleotides read TGTGCCAGTACCCCAATTTCGGGACAGACGGTCACTGAAGCTTTCTTT. Its protein product is CASTPISGQTVTEAFF.

The rearrangement uses TRBV2 and TRBJ2-2; TRBD1 aligns across 9 bases. Germline CDR1 is SNHLY and CDR2 is FYNNEI. This CDR3 is built from 15 residues. J lost 5 bases, V lost 6 bases, and 7 bases had no gene match. CDR3: CASSHGQGRTGELFF. The CDR3 DNA sequence: TGTGCCAGCAGCCATGGACAGGGGCGAACCGGGGAGCTGTTTTTT.

CDR3 sequence reads: CASSRGAVNNEKLFF. CDR3 nucleotide sequence: TGTGCCAGCAGCCGGGGGGCGGTCAATAATGAAAAACTGTTTTTT. The chain employs TRBV14 and TRBJ1-4; possibly TRBD1 for D (6 bases). The CDR3 extends over 15 amino acids. Germline CDR1 and CDR2: SGHDN and FVKESK. V shed 4 bases and J shed 4 bases, with 13 bases lying between them.

V gene TRBV28 combines with J gene TRBJ1-1, with D perhaps matching TRBD1 (5 bases). From germline, CDR1 is MDHEN and CDR2 SYDVKM. The CDR3 loop spans 13 amino acids. Deletions cut 10 bases from V and 5 bases from J, with 17 bases between. The CDR3 sequence: CATPTADGTEAFF. For the CDR3, the DNA is TGTGCCACGCCGACAGCGGACGGAACTGAAGCTTTCTTT.

The chain links TRBV6-5 to TRBJ1-4; maybe TRBD1 (6 bases). Germline V CDR1 and CDR2: MNHEY, SVGAGI. CDR3 length equals 15 residues. V lost 6 bases and J 0 bases, leaving 11 bases between the germline ends. CDR3 loop: CASRQGSSTNEKLFF. CDR3 nucleotides: TGTGCCAGCAGACAGGGCTCCTCAACTAATGAAAAACTGTTTTTT.

This clone showed up just a few times. The chain links TRBV5-1 to TRBJ2-2; 9 bases are shared with TRBD2. CDR3 length: 18 amino acids. V was clipped by 1 base and J by 6 bases; unmatched bases: 13. Germline lookup yields CDR1 SGHRS and CDR2 YFSETQ. The CDR3 DNA is TGCGCCAGCAGCTTGAAGCTAGCGGGGCTAGCGAGGGCCGGGGAGCTGTTTTTT. Residues: CASSLKLAGLARAGELFF.

The rearrangement links TRBV5-1 to TRBJ1-1, with no clear D. The germline V gene encodes CDR1 SGHRS and CDR2 YFSETQ. V dropped 0 bases and J dropped 0 bases, with 9 bases sitting between them. The CDR3 loop spans 15 amino acids. The CDR3 DNA sequence: TGCGCCAGCAGCTTGGCTTCATGGATGAACACTGAAGCTTTCTTT. This sequence encodes CASSLASWMNTEAFF.

The V and J genes are TRBV30 and TRBJ2-7; weak D call: TRBD1 (7 bases). V was shortened by 3 bases and J by 3 bases, with 15 bases between the two germline ends. The CDR3 contains 14 residues. Germline assignment: CDR1 GTSNPN and CDR2 SVGIG (reference sequence). CDR3 in DNA: TGTGCCTGGAGAGGGGGCGGGGTTCTCTACGAGCAGTACTTC. Its translation: CAWRGGGVLYEQYF.

The count of this clone is one. This chain joins TRBV28 and TRBJ1-6; unclear D gene. The CDR3 covers 15 residues. From germline, CDR1 is MDHEN and CDR2 SYDVKM. Trimming left V 4 bases short and J 6 bases short, with 13 bases between. The CDR3 region is CASSSRVGGNSPLHF. CDR3 in DNA: TGTGCCAGCAGTTCCCGGGTGGGAGGTAATTCACCCCTCCACTTT. Filled out from reference TRBV28 and TRBJ1-6, the complete variable domain reads DVKVTQSSRYLVKRTGEKVFLECVQDMDHENMFWYRQDPGLGLRLIYFSYDVKMKEKGDIPEGYSVSREKKERFSLILESASTNQTSMYLCASSSRVGGNSPLHFGNGTRLTVT.

V usage is TRBV6-5 and J usage is TRBJ2-7; possible D gene TRBD1, 6 bases. The germline V gene has CDR1 MNHEY and CDR2 SVGAGI. This CDR3 spans 13 amino acids. Trimming removed 2 bases from V and 6 bases from J, with 11 bases in between. The DNA for the CDR3 is TGTGCCAGCAGTTACGGTACAGGGTTCGAGCAGTACTTC. Translated, it gives CASSYGTGFEQYF.

The rearrangement uses TRBV6-5 and TRBJ2-7; weak D call: TRBD2 (6 bases). Trimming shortened V by 5 bases and J by 2 bases, and 16 bases separated the two germline ends. The germline CDR1 and CDR2 sequences are MNHEY and SVGAGI. CDR3 length equals 15 residues. CDR3 coding DNA: TGTGCCAGCAGTCTAAAATCGGGGGTTACCTACGAGCAGTACTTC. It codes for CASSLKSGVTYEQYF.

J is TRBJ1-2 and V is TRBV7-3, with 8 bases aligning to TRBD1. The germline CDR1 and CDR2 sequences are SGHTA and FQGTGA. The CDR3 covers 14 residues. The ends lost 4 bases at V and 6 bases at J; junction bases unmatched: 7. CDR3 sequence reads: CASSSQQGENGYTF. CDR3 in DNA: TGTGCCAGCAGCTCACAACAGGGGGAAAATGGCTACACCTTC.

The CDR3: CASSPTDANQPQHF. CDR3 bases: TGTGCCAGCAGTCCGACGGACGCCAATCAGCCCCAGCATTTT. The chain has TRBV28 and TRBJ1-5; no firm D call. Trimming took off 5 bases at V and 3 bases at J, with 11 bases between the two ends. The CDR3 extends over 14 amino acids. Germline V gives CDR1 MDHEN, CDR2 SYDVKM.

The chain links TRBV5-1 to TRBJ2-2; TRBD2 matches 9 bases. Germline trimming cut 0 bases from V and 1 base from J; bases unmatched to any gene: 1. CDR3 length: 16 amino acids. Germline V gives CDR1 SGHRS, CDR2 YFSETQ. The CDR3 sequence: CASSLASGVNTGELFF. CDR3 sequence (DNA): TGCGCCAGCAGCTTGGCTAGCGGGGTGAACACCGGGGAGCTGTTTTTT.

This chain connects TRBV28 to TRBJ1-3; D ambiguous. The CDR3 length is 15 residues. Germline lookup yields CDR1 MDHEN and CDR2 SYDVKM. V was pared by 5 bases and J by 3 bases, with 14 bases between. The CDR3 spells CASSPSFSYGNTIYF. The CDR3 region has the DNA TGTGCCAGCAGTCCTTCCTTTTCCTATGGAAACACCATATATTTT.

This clone was detected only a few times. The chain recombines TRBV10-1 with TRBJ2-3; a weak D match, TRBD1 (6 bases). V lost 3 bases to trimming and J lost 5 bases, with 18 bases between them. The V gene's germline CDR1 is WNHNN and CDR2 SYGVQD (reference sequence). The CDR3 loop spans 16 amino acids. The CDR3 reads CASSEGQQLVRDTQYF. The CDR3 coding sequence is TGCGCCAGCAGTGAAGGACAGCAACTAGTTAGAGATACGCAGTATTTT.

The V call is TRBV7-9, the J call TRBJ1-2; 9 bases are a match to TRBD1. The CDR3 runs to 13 residues. Looked up from germline, CDR1 is SEHNR and CDR2 is FQNEAQ (reference sequence). J was trimmed by 6 bases and V by 4 bases; bases with no gene match: 3. The CDR3 DNA is TGTGCCAGCAGCTACACAGGGGGCGATGGCTACACCTTC. Amino acid sequence: CASSYTGGDGYTF.

This clone was detected once. The chain employs TRBV7-9 and TRBJ2-6; 9 nucleotides agree with TRBD1. The length of the CDR3 is 17 residues. Germline loops: CDR1 SEHNR, CDR2 FQNEAQ (reference sequence). The V gene end was trimmed by 6 bases and the J gene end by 0 bases; junction bases not matched to a gene: 6. CDR3 nucleotides: TGTGCCAGCAGTTCCGGGACAGGGTCCTCTGGGGCCAACGTCCTGACTTTC. Residues: CASSSGTGSSGANVLTF.

The chain couples TRBV5-1 to TRBJ2-7; TRBD2 is a possible D gene (6 bases). CDR1 and CDR2 from the germline V gene are SGHRS and YFSETQ. The CDR3 is 14 residues long. V lost 0 bases and J 3 bases, leaving 10 bases between the germline ends. The DNA for the CDR3 is TGCGCCAGCAGCTTGGCTAGCGACTTCTACGAGCAGTACTTC. Protein: CASSLASDFYEQYF.

The V gene is TRBV4-2, the J gene TRBJ1-2; D is uncertain. V shed 1 base and J shed 3 bases, with 12 bases lying between them. Germline V gives CDR1 LGHNA, CDR2 YNFKEQ. There are 15 residues in the CDR3. CDR3 in DNA: TGTGCCAGCAGCCAAGGAGGGCTTCTGGACTATGGCTACACCTTC. This translates into CASSQGGLLDYGYTF.

J is TRBJ2-5 and V is TRBV6-1; possible D gene TRBD2, 6 bases. Trimming shortened V by 7 bases and J by 5 bases, and 8 bases separated the two germline ends. Germline loops: CDR1 MNHNS, CDR2 SASEGT. The CDR3 consists of 11 residues. CDR3 protein: CASTRGETQYF. In nucleotides, the CDR3 is TGTGCCAGCACTCGGGGGGAGACCCAGTACTTC.

The rearrangement joins TRBV4-2 to TRBJ2-1, with TRBD2 matching 10 bases. The CDR3 is 15 amino acids. With V trimmed by 5 bases and J by 3 bases, 4 bases remained unmatched. Germline CDR1 is LGHNA and CDR2 is YNFKEQ. This chain's CDR3 is CASSFVAGGYNEQFF. In nucleotides, the CDR3 is TGTGCCAGCAGCTTCGTAGCGGGGGGCTACAATGAGCAGTTCTTC.

The chain employs TRBV7-9 and TRBJ2-7, with D unresolved. The germline CDR1 and CDR2 sequences are SEHNR and FQNEAQ (reference sequence). Trimming cost V 10 bases and J 0 bases, with 19 bases left between them. The CDR3 loop spans 15 amino acids. The CDR3 reads CATSKSLPSSYEQYF. The CDR3 nucleotides are TGTGCCACCAGTAAGAGCTTACCGAGCTCCTACGAGCAGTACTTC.

The V gene is TRBV15, the J gene TRBJ2-7, with D possibly called TRBD1 or TRBD2 (5 bases each). The V and J ends lost 0 bases and 6 bases respectively, with 12 bases between them. Looked up from germline, CDR1 is LNHNV and CDR2 is YYDKDF (reference sequence). The CDR3 covers 14 residues. The CDR3 loop is CATSRDRGTPEQYF. In DNA, the CDR3 is TGTGCCACCAGCAGAGATCGAGGGACCCCCGAGCAGTACTTC.